Each of the 15 T cell receptor beta chains below was sequenced from the same sample in a study of blood T cells in healthy people across ages. Primed by a sample-barcoded 5' primer and a J-beta primer mix, a second PCR proceeded for 7 to 11 cycles. MiXCR was run by TCRdb on the 5' RACE reads, yielding one entry per CDR3 protein. The sample contains approximately 800,000 distinct CDR3 sequences, roughly 50% of which appear only once. Source material: blood. Receptor source: a man older than 75 in good health.

The chain recombines TRBV5-8 with TRBJ2-4; D is perhaps TRBD2 (5 bases). Germline assignment: CDR1 SGHTS and CDR2 YDEGEE. V lost 0 bases, J lost 0 bases, and 13 bases lay in between. The CDR3 loop spans 17 amino acids. The chain's CDR3 is CASSLVGIAVAKNIQYF. The CDR3 region has the DNA TGTGCCAGCAGCTTGGTCGGGATAGCCGTAGCCAAAAACATTCAGTACTTC.

This clonotype appeared a few times. The chain has TRBV29-1 and TRBJ2-3; unclear D gene. V lost 3 bases and J 2 bases, leaving 9 bases between the germline ends. This CDR3 is built from 13 residues. Germline-derived CDR1 and CDR2 are SQVTM and ANQGSEA. CDR3 residues: CSVDPGPTDTQYF. The CDR3, as DNA: TGCAGCGTTGACCCGGGCCCCACAGATACGCAGTATTTT.

This clonotype has a handful of counts. CDR3 DNA: TGTGCCAGCAGTCCCTACGATGGCTACACCTTC. Translating gives CASSPYDGYTF. The rearrangement joins TRBV12-3 or TRBV12-4 to TRBJ1-2; D not certain. Trimming removed 5 bases from V and 6 bases from J, with 7 bases in between. The CDR3 is 11 amino acids.

A word on this clonotype: This may arise from a read error, as a much more abundant clone is one base away. The chain uses TRBV29-1 and TRBJ2-3, with D unresolved. The CDR3 covers 13 residues. Trimming cost V 6 bases and J 14 bases, with 24 bases left between them. Germline V gene sequence: CDR1 SQVTM, CDR2 ANQGSEA. The CDR3 DNA reads TGCAGCGTGAACAGTCCAGAACGCAGATACGCGTATTTT. Translation: CSVNSPERRYAYF.

The rearrangement joins TRBV5-1 to TRBJ2-3, with a tentative D call TRBD2 (6 bases). The germline V gene encodes CDR1 SGHRS and CDR2 YFSETQ. V was pared by 0 bases and J by 4 bases, with 18 bases between. The CDR3 is 17 amino acids. CDR3 in amino acids: CASSLAGGRRSADTQYF. Here the CDR3 DNA reads TGCGCCAGCAGCTTGGCCGGAGGGCGACGCTCGGCAGATACGCAGTATTTT.

DNA for the CDR3: TGCGCCAGCAGCCTGACTAGCGGGAGCACTAATGAGCAGTTCTTC. This gives the protein CASSLTSGSTNEQFF. This chain joins TRBV5-1 and TRBJ2-1; 12 bases fit TRBD2. J gave up 7 bases and V 4 bases, and 6 bases lay outside the gene matches. The CDR3 sequence is 15 residues long. Per the germline V gene, CDR1 is SGHRS and CDR2 is YFSETQ.

The CDR3 protein is CASSFTSGSRFRYAYF. The CDR3 region has the DNA TGTGCCAGCAGCTTCACTAGCGGGAGTCGTTTTAGATACGCGTATTTT. The chain uses TRBV11-2 and TRBJ2-3, with 11 bases lining up with TRBD2. After removal of 3 bases from V and 14 bases from J, the junction contained 16 bases not matched to a gene. In germline, CDR1 is SGHAT, CDR2 FQNNGV. The CDR3 totals 16 residues.

This clonotype was found once. A junction end diverges from the germline sequence, so it may reflect a read error. The rearrangement joins TRBV20-1 to TRBJ2-1; D is unclear. The V gene's germline CDR1 is DFQATT and CDR2 SNEGSKA (reference sequence). The CDR3 totals 13 residues. As DNA, the CDR3 is TGCAGTGCTAGAGGATCCTCCCACAATGAGCAGTTCTTC. Its translation: CSARGSSHNEQFF.

J is TRBJ2-6 and V is TRBV12-3 or TRBV12-4; 11 positions agree with TRBD2. There are 19 residues in the CDR3. V lost 8 bases to trimming and J lost 0 bases; unmatched junction nucleotides: 12. CDR3 DNA sequence: TGTGCCAGCGGAACAGGGGGGACTAGCGGAGTCTCTGGGGCCAACGTCCTGACTTTC. Translated, it gives CASGTGGTSGVSGANVLTF.

The J gene is TRBJ2-4, the V gene TRBV6-6; D gene ambiguous. The length of the CDR3 is 12 residues. Germline CDR1 reads MNHNY; CDR2 reads SVGAGI (reference sequence). Between the trimmed V and J ends, which lost 2 bases and 8 bases, there was a span of 7 bases. This CDR3 is CASSYLSDIQYF. The CDR3 nucleotides read TGTGCCAGCAGTTACCTTTCGGACATTCAGTACTTC.

This clonotype showed up just once. CDR3 bases: TGTGCCAGCAGTGAAACCCCCGGGATCCCGAGGGATGAGCAGTTCTTC. Protein sequence: CASSETPGIPRDEQFF. The rearrangement links TRBV6-4 to TRBJ2-1; a possible D gene is TRBD2 (5 bases). Trimming removed 3 bases at V and 8 bases at J, with 20 bases between. Per the germline V gene, CDR1 is MRHNA and CDR2 is SNTAGT. The CDR3 is made up of 16 amino acids.

The chain carries TRBV11-1 and TRBJ2-1; TRBD1 might be the D (6 bases). Trimming removed 6 bases from V and 6 bases from J, with 18 bases in between. The CDR3 totals 15 residues. Germline V gene sequence: CDR1 SGHAT, CDR2 FQDESV (reference sequence). CDR3 loop: CASRWRTAIVNEQFF. CDR3 coding DNA: TGTGCCAGCAGATGGAGGACAGCAATCGTCAATGAGCAGTTCTTC.

This clonotype was recorded a few times. The CDR3 nucleotides are TGCAGCGTTCTACTCCGACGCCAAGAGACCCAGTACTTC. It translates to CSVLLRRQETQYF. The chain links TRBV29-1 to TRBJ2-5; no definite D call. The CDR3 covers 13 residues. Germline V lookup: CDR1 SQVTM, CDR2 ANQGSEA. V was cut by 5 bases and J by 1 base, with 11 bases left in between.

This chain's CDR3 is CSVAGTSRVYNEQFF. The DNA for the CDR3 is TGCAGCGTGGCCGGGACTAGCCGAGTCTACAATGAGCAGTTCTTC. The rearrangement uses TRBV29-1 and TRBJ2-1; 9 bases map to TRBD2. CDR3 length equals 15 residues. The V gene end was trimmed by 6 bases and the J gene end by 3 bases; junction bases not matched to a gene: 9. CDR1 is SQVTM and CDR2 is ANQGSEA in the germline V gene.

The chain combines TRBV12-3 or TRBV12-4 with TRBJ2-7; 14 bases line up with TRBD2. This CDR3 has 20 residues. Trimming at V came to 4 bases and at J to 4 bases, leaving 18 bases not matched to a gene. CDR3 nucleotides: TGTGCCAGCAGTTCCCAATACAATTGGACTAGCGGGAGGCAGTGGTACGAGCAGTACTTC. Translating gives CASSSQYNWTSGRQWYEQYF.